The 5 T cell receptor beta chains below all came from one sample that was sequenced in a study of identical twins. One entry per CDR3 protein results from TCRdb running MiXCR on the 5' RACE reads. The data hold hundreds of thousands of distinct CDR3 sequences, with about 12% observed a single time. These sequences were also reported in another study, on yellow fever vaccine responses in identical twins.

Sequencing was performed on PBMCs. The receptor source for this set is a woman in her late teens or twenties in good health.

The chain carries TRBV7-6 and TRBJ2-3; no reliable D call. Trimming stripped 2 bases from V and 2 bases from J, with 11 bases between. The CDR3 runs to 15 residues. CDR1 is SGHVS, CDR2 FNYEAQ, per germline. The CDR3 is CASSLNSPATDTQYF. The CDR3, as DNA: TGTGCCAGCAGCTTAAACAGCCCAGCCACAGATACGCAGTATTTT.

V and J are TRBV20-1 and TRBJ2-3; TRBD2 is a possible D gene (6 bases). This CDR3 region has 15 residues. Trimming left V 3 bases short and J 2 bases short, with 15 bases between. Germline V gene data show CDR1 as DFQATT and CDR2 as SNEGSKA (reference sequence). The CDR3 region has the DNA TGCAGTGCTAGTCAGACTAGTCCTAACACAGATACGCAGTATTTT. Its translation is CSASQTSPNTDTQYF.

This clonotype has just a few counts. This chain links TRBV11-2 with TRBJ2-5; D remains ambiguous. Germline CDR1 reads SGHAT; CDR2 reads FQNNGV. Between the trimmed V and J ends, which lost 0 bases and 6 bases, there was a span of 14 bases. This CDR3 region has 15 residues. This CDR3 reads CASSLEGFSGKTQYF. Here the CDR3 DNA reads TGTGCCAGCAGCTTAGAGGGTTTCAGTGGAAAGACCCAGTACTTC. The complete variable domain, with remaining parts taken from reference TRBV11-2 and TRBJ2-5, reads EAGVAQSPRYKIIEKRQSVAFWCNPISGHATLYWYQQILGQGPKLLIQFQNNGVVDDSQLPKDRFSAERLKGVDSTLKIQPAKLEDSAVYLCASSLEGFSGKTQYFGPGTRLLVL.

This clonotype was counted between two and nine times. The chain links TRBV20-1 to TRBJ1-1, with TRBD1 identical over 8 bases. Germline CDR1 is DFQATT and CDR2 is SNEGSKA (reference sequence). V shed 3 bases, J shed 4 bases, and the junction held 7 bases outside the gene matches. This CDR3 comprises 14 residues. The CDR3 loop reads CSARAGQGGTEAFF. CDR3 DNA: TGCAGTGCTAGGGCCGGACAGGGTGGCACTGAAGCTTTCTTT.

This clonotype showed up just a few times. This chain connects TRBV6-5 to TRBJ1-2; 7 nucleotides line up with TRBD1. The germline V gene encodes CDR1 MNHEY and CDR2 SVGAGI. The CDR3 spans 15 residues. The ends lost 3 bases at V and 0 bases at J; junction bases unmatched: 4. DNA for the CDR3: TGTGCCAGCAGTTATCAGCAGGGGGCTAACTATGGCTACACCTTC. It yields the protein CASSYQQGANYGYTF.